The present T cell receptor beta chain was sequenced within a study of cytomegalovirus exposure and HLA in healthy donors. CDR3 length: 13 amino acids. Between the trimmed V and J ends, which lost 4 bases and 1 base, there was a span of 10 bases. Germline lookup yields CDR1 GTSNPN and CDR2 SVGIG (reference sequence). Researchers ran the PCR with 60 Vbeta and 13 Jbeta primers. Data came from immunoSEQ multiplex PCR; TCRdb stores just in-frame clones and leaves some out. The sample lists more than 110,000 clones, around 80% occurring once. The sample consisted of PBMCs. The gene calls are TRBV30 and TRBJ1-1; the D gene is possibly TRBD1 (6 bases). The receptor's source is a man aged 35 to 55 in good health and CMV-seropositive. CDR3 sequence: CAWTRGANTEAFF. The CDR3 DNA sequence: TGTGCCTGGACACGGGGGGCGAACACTGAAGCTTTCTTT.